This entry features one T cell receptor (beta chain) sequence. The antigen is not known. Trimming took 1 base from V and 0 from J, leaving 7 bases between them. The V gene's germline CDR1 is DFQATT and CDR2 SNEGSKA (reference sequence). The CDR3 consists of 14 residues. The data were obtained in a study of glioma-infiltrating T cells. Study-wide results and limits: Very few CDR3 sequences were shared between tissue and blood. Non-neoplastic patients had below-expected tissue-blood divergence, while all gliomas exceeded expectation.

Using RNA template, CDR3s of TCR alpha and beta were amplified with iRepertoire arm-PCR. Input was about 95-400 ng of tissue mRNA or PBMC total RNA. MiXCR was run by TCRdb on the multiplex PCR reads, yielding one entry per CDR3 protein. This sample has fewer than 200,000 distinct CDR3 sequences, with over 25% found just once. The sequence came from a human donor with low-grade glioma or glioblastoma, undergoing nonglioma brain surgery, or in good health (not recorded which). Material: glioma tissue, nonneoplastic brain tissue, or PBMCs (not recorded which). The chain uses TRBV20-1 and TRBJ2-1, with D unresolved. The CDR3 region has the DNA TGCAGTGCTAGAGGTCCGGACTCCTACAATGAGCAGTTCTTC. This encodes CSARGPDSYNEQFF.